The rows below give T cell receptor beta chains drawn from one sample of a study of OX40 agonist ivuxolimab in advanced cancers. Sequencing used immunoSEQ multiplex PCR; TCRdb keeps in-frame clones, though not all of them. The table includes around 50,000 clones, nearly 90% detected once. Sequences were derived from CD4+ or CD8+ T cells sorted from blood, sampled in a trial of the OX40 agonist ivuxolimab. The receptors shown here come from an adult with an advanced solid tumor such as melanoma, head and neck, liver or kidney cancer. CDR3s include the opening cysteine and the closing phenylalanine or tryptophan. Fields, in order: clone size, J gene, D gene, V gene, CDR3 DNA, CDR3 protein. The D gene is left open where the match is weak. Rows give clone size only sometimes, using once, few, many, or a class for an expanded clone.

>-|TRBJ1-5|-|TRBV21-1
TGTGCCAGCAGCAAGGGAGGCCCGATGGGCTACAATCAGCCCCAGCATTTT
CASSKGGPMGYNQPQHF
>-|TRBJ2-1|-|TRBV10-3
TGTGCCATCAGTGAGTCGAGGGCCGGGGTCAGGGACAATGAGCAGTTCTTC
CAISESRAGVRDNEQFF
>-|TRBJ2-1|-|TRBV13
TGTGCCAGCAGCCGTTGGGGGGACAATGAGCAGTTCTTC
CASSRWGDNEQFF
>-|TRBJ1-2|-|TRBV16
TGTGCCAGCAGCCCGGTGGACTATGGCTACACCTTC
CASSPVDYGYTF
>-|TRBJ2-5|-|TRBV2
TGTGCCAGCTCAGAGGGGAGAGGGCAAGAGACCCAGTACTTC
CASSEGRGQETQYF
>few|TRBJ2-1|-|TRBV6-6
TGTGCCAGCAGTTACCATTTTTTGGATGAGCAGTTCTTC
CASSYHFLDEQFF
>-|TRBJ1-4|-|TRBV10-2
TGCGCCAGCAGGCAGGATCGAGGTTTTGAAAAACTGTTTTTT
CASRQDRGFEKLFF
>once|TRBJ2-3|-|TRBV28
TGTGCCAGCAGTTGGGAAGCGTCCACAGATACGCAGTATTTT
CASSWEASTDTQYF
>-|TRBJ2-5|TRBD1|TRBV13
TGTGCCAGCAGCTTAGATACAGGGGAGAAGGAGACCCAGTACTTC
CASSLDTGEKETQYF
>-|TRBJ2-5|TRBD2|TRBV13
TGTGCCAGCAGCTTAAGAGTTGGGACTAGCGTAGAAGAGACCCAGTACTTC
CASSLRVGTSVEETQYF
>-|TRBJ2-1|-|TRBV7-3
TGTGCCAGCAGCTTAACGGGCCCTAACAATGAGCAGTTCTTC
CASSLTGPNNEQFF
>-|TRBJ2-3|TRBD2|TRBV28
TGTGCCAGCAGTCCGTCGACTAGCGGGATGACAGATACGCAGTATTTT
CASSPSTSGMTDTQYF
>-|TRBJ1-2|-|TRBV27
TGTGCCAGCAGTGCCAGCCCCCTATATGGCTACACCTTC
CASSASPLYGYTF
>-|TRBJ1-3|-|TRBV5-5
TGTGCCAGCAGCTTGACCAGGGCTGGAAACACCATATATTTT
CASSLTRAGNTIYF
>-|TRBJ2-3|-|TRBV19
TGTGCCAGTAGTGAAGGGGCTAGCACAGATACGCAGTATTTT
CASSEGASTDTQYF
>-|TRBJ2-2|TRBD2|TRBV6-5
TGTGCCAGCAGTTACGCGGGAGGGGTAAACACCGGGGAGCTGTTTTTT
CASSYAGGVNTGELFF
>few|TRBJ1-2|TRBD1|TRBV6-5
TGTGCCAGCTCCGGGACAGCCTATGGCTACACCTTC
CASSGTAYGYTF